A single sample is the source of the 30 T cell receptor beta chains below, sequenced in a study of Ad26.COV2.S vaccination and SARS-CoV-2 variants. Specified treatment: some 20 received Ad26.COV2.S at low or high dose, single or two shots; about 5 received placebo; per-sample allocation not given. The samples date from day 63 after the first vaccine or placebo injection. Here immunoSEQ multiplex PCR was the method, and the copy in TCRdb shows in-frame clones only, minus some. Counted here are fewer than 400,000 clones, 70% to 90% occurring once; the ten biggest clones make up approximately 3.7%. The sequencing here drew on peripheral blood, taken in a trial of Ad26.COV2.S vaccine versus placebo. These receptors were collected from a person between 18 and 65 years old who received the Ad26.COV2.S COVID-19 vaccine or a placebo.

The CDR3 DNA follows: TGTGCCAGCAGCCAGCAGACGACAGGGCGTGTTTATACCTTC. Translating gives CASSQQTTGRVYTF. The chain links TRBV7-2 to TRBJ1-2, with 7 bases identical to TRBD1. Per the germline V gene, CDR1 is SGHTA and CDR2 is FQGNSA. The CDR3 contains 14 residues. The V gene end was trimmed by 5 bases and the J gene end by 14 bases; junction bases not matched to a gene: 17.

This clone occurred a few times. The same CDR3 can be traced to other DNA sequences in this sample. The chain uses TRBV18 and TRBJ2-7, with 7 bases aligning to TRBD1. From germline, CDR1 is KGHSH and CDR2 LQKENI. The J segment lost 2 bases and the V segment lost 2 bases, leaving 0 bases of the junction unmatched. The CDR3 has 13 amino acids. CDR3 in DNA: TGTGCCAGCTCACCAGGGACAGCCTACGAGCAGTACTTC. This encodes CASSPGTAYEQYF.

A few counts support this clone. The V call is TRBV4-3, the J call TRBJ2-7, with 7 bases fitting TRBD2. This CDR3 region has 18 residues. V dropped 0 bases and J dropped 0; count of bases not matched to a gene: 11. The germline gives CDR1 LGHNA, CDR2 YSLEER. For the CDR3, the DNA is TGCGCCAGCAGCCAAGATTTCGCGGGAGAGGGATACTCCTACGAGCAGTACTTC. This gives the protein CASSQDFAGEGYSYEQYF.

This clone was counted once. CDR3 bases: TGTGCCAGCAGCCCCCACAGGGGCCGGGCCTCTGGAAACACCATATATTTT. This gives the protein CASSPHRGRASGNTIYF. J is TRBJ1-3 and V is TRBV16; TRBD1 matches at 7 bases. The V segment lost 4 bases and the J segment 0 bases; nucleotides outside the gene matches: 9. Germline V gene lookup returns CDR1 KGHSY and CDR2 FQNENV. The CDR3 runs 17 residues.

The J gene is TRBJ1-6, the V gene TRBV27; the D gene is possibly TRBD1 (6 bases). The CDR3 spans 13 residues. Germline CDR1 is MNHEY and CDR2 is SMNVEV (reference sequence). Trimming took 5 bases from V and 9 from J, leaving 11 bases between them. The CDR3 loop reads CASSPGVVSPLHF. CDR3 nucleotide sequence: TGTGCCAGCAGTCCAGGGGTTGTTTCACCCCTCCACTTT.

J is TRBJ1-1 and V is TRBV7-2; a possible D gene is TRBD1 (6 bases). Germline V gene data show CDR1 as SGHTA and CDR2 as FQGNSA. This CDR3 region has 12 residues. Between the trimmed V and J ends, which lost 9 bases and 1 base, there was a span of 9 bases. CDR3 residues: CASDRRNTEAFF. CDR3 nucleotides: TGTGCCAGTGACAGGAGGAACACTGAAGCTTTCTTT. Supplemented by reference TRBV7-2 and TRBJ1-1, the full variable domain reads GAGVSQSPSNKVTEKGKDVELRCDPISGHTALYWYRQSLGQGLEFLIYFQGNSAPDKSGLPSDRFSAERTGGSVSTLTIQRTQQEDSAVYLCASDRRNTEAFFGQGTRLTVV.

CDR3 sequence: CASSSRGLGADTQYF. The CDR3 DNA is TGTGCCAGCAGCTCAAGGGGACTAGGGGCTGATACGCAGTATTTT. The rearrangement joins TRBV7-6 to TRBJ2-3, with 8 bases aligning to TRBD2. J was trimmed by 6 bases and V by 4 bases; bases with no gene match: 9. Germline V CDR1 and CDR2: SGHVS, FNYEAQ. The CDR3 loop spans 15 amino acids.

The rearrangement joins TRBV2 to TRBJ2-7, with 7 bases matching TRBD1. Germline trimming cut 5 bases from V and 5 bases from J; bases unmatched to any gene: 15. The CDR3 is 16 amino acids. Looked up from germline, CDR1 is SNHLY and CDR2 is FYNNEI. The CDR3 sequence is CASSPRLDRWFHEQYF. The CDR3, as DNA: TGTGCCAGCAGTCCTCGTCTGGACAGGTGGTTCCACGAGCAGTACTTC. The full variable domain, rest sourced from reference TRBV2 and TRBJ2-7, is EPEVTQTPSHQVTQMGQEVILRCVPISNHLYFYWYRQILGQKVEFLVSFYNNEISEKSEIFDDQFSVERPDGSNFTLKIRSTKLEDSAMYFCASSPRLDRWFHEQYFGPGTRLTVT.

This clone was counted once. V gene TRBV11-2 combines with J gene TRBJ2-7; D is perhaps TRBD2 (7 bases). The CDR3 totals 14 residues. Trimming left V 5 bases short and J 6 bases short, with 17 bases between. Germline lookup yields CDR1 SGHAT and CDR2 FQNNGV. Written as DNA, the CDR3 is TGTGCCAGCAGCCCCCGGGGGGCCCTAGTCGAGCAGTACTTC. Translation gives CASSPRGALVEQYF.

This chain's CDR3 is CASSPRREGISNQPQHF. CDR3 DNA sequence: TGTGCCAGCAGCCCTCGTCGAGAGGGTATTAGCAATCAGCCCCAGCATTTT. The chain combines TRBV7-8 with TRBJ1-5; no clear D. The CDR3 totals 17 residues. Germline values: CDR1 SGHVS, CDR2 FQNEAQ. V lost 5 bases and J 0 bases, leaving 17 bases between the germline ends.

This clone was detected only once. The chain recombines TRBV4-1 with TRBJ1-4; TRBD1 is a possible D gene (6 bases). CDR1 and CDR2 from the germline V gene are MGHRA and YSYEKL. This CDR3 has 14 residues. Trimming stripped 4 bases from V and 7 bases from J, with 13 bases between. CDR3 loop: CASSLTGLGEKLFF. CDR3 in DNA: TGCGCCAGCAGCCTCACAGGGCTCGGTGAAAAACTGTTTTTT.

There are a few counts of this clone. The chain couples TRBV7-2 to TRBJ2-7, with D unclear. The V gene lost 1 base and the J gene lost 3 bases, with 7 bases spanning the gap. Germline CDR1 SGHTA, CDR2 FQGNSA. The CDR3 length is 13 residues. In DNA form, the CDR3 reads TGTGCCAGCAGCTTAGAAAGGGACTACGAGCAGTACTTC. It translates to CASSLERDYEQYF.

The chain recombines TRBV10-2 with TRBJ1-1; no firm D call. Germline loops: CDR1 WSHSY, CDR2 SAAADI. Deletions cut 8 bases from V and 4 bases from J, with 8 bases between. CDR3 length equals 11 residues. CDR3 sequence: CASRELTEAFF. CDR3 bases: TGCGCCAGCCGAGAGCTCACTGAAGCTTTCTTT.

V usage is TRBV7-2 and J usage is TRBJ1-1; 8 bases are a match to TRBD1. Per germline, CDR1 SGHTA and CDR2 FQGNSA. The CDR3 has 14 amino acids. V dropped 4 bases and J dropped 11; count of bases not matched to a gene: 12. CDR3 sequence (DNA): TGTGCCAGCAGCTGGGGCAGGGGGCGTGTTGGCGCTTTCTTT. Amino acids: CASSWGRGRVGAFF.

This chain connects TRBV6-6 to TRBJ1-2; D is possibly TRBD1 (5 bases). Germline V gene data show CDR1 as MNHNY and CDR2 as SVGAGI (reference sequence). With 5 bases removed from V and 4 bases from J, the gap between germline ends came to 11 bases. The CDR3 runs to 13 residues. The CDR3 loop reads CASSPGRAYGYTF. In DNA, the CDR3 is TGTGCCAGCAGTCCGGGACGGGCCTATGGCTACACCTTC.

The V and J genes are TRBV27 and TRBJ1-2; D gene ambiguous. The CDR3 contains 15 residues. The V end was cut by 7 bases, the J end by 4 bases, with 19 bases between. Per the germline V gene, CDR1 is MNHEY and CDR2 is SMNVEV (reference sequence). CDR3 DNA: TGTGCCAGCAACCCCCGCCCGGGTTATGGCTATGGCTACACCTTC. Protein: CASNPRPGYGYGYTF.

The chain is built from TRBV10-3 and TRBJ1-5, with D maybe TRBD1 (6 bases). The germline CDR1 and CDR2 sequences are ENHRY and SYGVKD. V lost 6 bases, J lost 0 bases, and 12 bases lay in between. This CDR3 contains 15 residues. CDR3 amino acids: CAISTGTSSNQPQHF. The CDR3 region has the DNA TGTGCCATCAGCACCGGGACAAGTAGCAATCAGCCCCAGCATTTT.

In its sample, this clone was seen once. This chain links TRBV9 with TRBJ2-6, with D uncertain. The CDR3 is 16 amino acids. In germline, CDR1 is SGDLS, CDR2 YYNGEE. Trimming took 2 bases from V and 0 from J, leaving 9 bases between them. The CDR3 is CASSVGSISGANVLTF. DNA for the CDR3: TGTGCCAGCAGCGTTGGTTCGATCTCTGGGGCCAACGTCCTGACTTTC.

The V gene is TRBV3-1 (or the pseudogene TRBV3-2), the J gene TRBJ1-4, with D possibly being TRBD1 (6 bases). V lost 1 base and J 5 bases, leaving 14 bases between the germline ends. This CDR3 has 16 residues. Germline V gene sequence: CDR1 LGHDT, CDR2 YNNKEL (reference sequence). CDR3: CASSQGTGTRNEKLFF. The CDR3 DNA reads as TGTGCCAGCAGCCAAGGTACAGGGACACGGAATGAAAAACTGTTTTTT.

In nucleotides, the CDR3 is TGTGCCAGCAGCCAAGCCCGGACTAGCGTCGAGCAGTACTTC. Residues: CASSQARTSVEQYF. This chain links TRBV3-1 (or the pseudogene TRBV3-2) with TRBJ2-7; TRBD2 agrees at 9 bases. The CDR3 is made up of 14 amino acids. CDR1 and CDR2 (germline): LGHDT, YNNKEL (reference sequence). After removal of 1 base from V and 6 bases from J, the junction contained 4 bases not matched to a gene.

This sequence joins TRBV10-3 and TRBJ1-6, with D possibly matching TRBD1 (6 bases). CDR1 and CDR2 from the germline V gene are ENHRY and SYGVKD. Trimming took 4 bases from V and 8 from J, leaving 12 bases between them. The CDR3 is made up of 14 amino acids. The CDR3 sequence: CAISGTGRDSPLHF. The CDR3 nucleotides read TGTGCCATCAGTGGTACAGGGAGGGATTCACCCCTCCACTTT.

The V call is TRBV15, the J call TRBJ1-1; D unclear. V lost 0 bases and J 1 base, leaving 9 bases between the germline ends. CDR3 length: 15 residues. The germline V gene encodes CDR1 LNHNV and CDR2 YYDKDF (reference sequence). The CDR3 DNA is TGTGCCACCAGCAGAGAGGCCAGCGAGAACACTGAAGCTTTCTTT. Amino acid sequence: CATSREASENTEAFF.

The CDR3, as DNA: TGTGCCAGTAGACCGAGGGGGAACACCGGGGAGCTGTTTTTT. This encodes CASRPRGNTGELFF. The chain has TRBV19 and TRBJ2-2; D possibly matches TRBD1 or TRBD2 (5 bases each). With 6 bases removed from V and 1 base from J, the gap between germline ends came to 9 bases. The germline gives CDR1 LNHDA, CDR2 SQIVND (reference sequence). The CDR3 contains 14 residues. Drawing the rest from reference TRBV19 and TRBJ2-2, the complete variable domain is DGGITQSPKYLFRKEGQNVTLSCEQNLNHDAMYWYRQDPGQGLRLIYYSQIVNDFQKGDIAEGYSVSREKKESFPLTVTSAQKNPTAFYLCASRPRGNTGELFFGEGSRLTVL.

This chain uses TRBV18 with TRBJ2-5, with TRBD2 as a possible D gene (6 bases). The CDR3 length is 15 residues. Germline CDR1 KGHSH, CDR2 LQKENI. Deletions cut 1 base from V and 3 bases from J, with 12 bases between. The CDR3 nucleotides read TGTGCCAGCTCACCACGCCCCCCGGGAGAAGAGACCCAGTACTTC. Protein sequence: CASSPRPPGEETQYF.

The genes are TRBV5-1 and TRBJ1-2; D is unresolved. Germline loops: CDR1 SGHRS, CDR2 YFSETQ. The CDR3 covers 12 residues. Between the trimmed V and J ends, which lost 4 bases and 4 bases, there was a span of 8 bases. In DNA, the CDR3 is TGCGCCAGCAGCGGGGTTGGCTATGGCTACACCTTC. Protein sequence: CASSGVGYGYTF.

The rearrangement joins TRBV5-1 to TRBJ1-4; D perhaps matches TRBD1 (5 bases). The CDR3 length is 15 residues. Per germline, CDR1 SGHRS and CDR2 YFSETQ. V gave up 0 bases and J gave up 7 bases, with 13 bases separating them. CDR3: CASSLGDRMSEKLFF. The CDR3 DNA follows: TGCGCCAGCAGCTTGGGGGACCGCATGAGTGAAAAACTGTTTTTT.

The chain employs TRBV6-6 and TRBJ2-7; D is uncertain. Germline V CDR1 and CDR2: MNHNY, SVGAGI (reference sequence). The CDR3 is 13 amino acids. Between the trimmed V and J ends, which lost 3 bases and 2 bases, there was a span of 8 bases. The CDR3 DNA follows: TGTGCCAGCAGTTATTTCAATGCCTACGAGCAGTACTTC. The encoded protein is CASSYFNAYEQYF.

This chain joins TRBV7-2 and TRBJ1-1; a weak D match, TRBD1 (5 bases). The V end lost 1 base, the J end lost 4 bases, and 10 bases lay between the germline ends. The CDR3 has 14 residues. The V gene's germline CDR1 is SGHTA and CDR2 FQGNSA. The chain's CDR3 is CASSLETGGTEAFF. In nucleotides, the CDR3 is TGTGCCAGCAGCTTAGAGACGGGGGGCACTGAAGCTTTCTTT.

The rearrangement links TRBV6-2 or TRBV6-3 to TRBJ1-6, with D perhaps TRBD1 (5 bases). The germline V gene encodes CDR1 MNHEY and CDR2 SVGEGT. CDR3 length equals 13 residues. Between the trimmed V and J ends, which lost 2 bases and 9 bases, there was a span of 8 bases. The CDR3 is CASSYPGFSPLHF. CDR3 in DNA: TGTGCCAGCAGTTACCCAGGGTTTTCACCCCTCCACTTT.

V is TRBV7-2 and J is TRBJ2-7, with D unresolved. CDR1 and CDR2 (germline): SGHTA, FQGNSA. Trimming stripped 3 bases from V and 6 bases from J, with 12 bases between. The CDR3 is 13 residues long. The CDR3 bases are TGTGCCAGCAGCTTTGGCGAGGTCGGCGAGCAGTACTTC. It is translated as CASSFGEVGEQYF.